This T cell receptor beta chain appears in the sequencing data of a study of blood T cell dynamics during melanoma immunotherapy. The CDR3 spans 14 residues. Per the germline V gene, CDR1 is SNHLY and CDR2 is FYNNEI. Time point described: week 3, after first cycle of checkpoint inhibitor. TCRdb's table, derived via immunoSEQ multiplex PCR, lists solely in-frame clones and lacks some. The sample holds under 9,500 clones; about 85% are singletons and the top ten take roughly 3.5%. The chain joins TRBV2 to TRBJ2-5; TRBD2 aligns across 9 bases. The J call is doubtful: the DNA matches TRBJ2-7 better. The TCR sequence derives from a human donor with melanoma. The sequencing used blood, collected from a patient treated with checkpoint blockade. The CDR3 sequence: CAILAGSNSYEQYF. As DNA, the CDR3 is TGTGCCATCCTAGCGGGATCGAATTCCTACGAGCAGTACTTC.